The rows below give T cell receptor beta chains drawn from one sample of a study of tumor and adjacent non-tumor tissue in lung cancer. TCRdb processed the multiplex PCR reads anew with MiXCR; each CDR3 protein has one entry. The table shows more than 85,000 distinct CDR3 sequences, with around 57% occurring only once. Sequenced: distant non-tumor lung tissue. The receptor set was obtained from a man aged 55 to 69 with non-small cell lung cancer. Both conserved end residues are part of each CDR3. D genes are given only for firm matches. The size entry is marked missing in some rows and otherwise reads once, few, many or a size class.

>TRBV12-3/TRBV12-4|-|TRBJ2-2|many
CASSFRLEANTGELFF
TGTGCCAGCAGTTTTAGACTAGAAGCGAACACCGGGGAGCTGTTTTTT
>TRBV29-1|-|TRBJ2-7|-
CNVTSSSYEQYF
TGCAACGTGACGTCGAGCTCCTACGAGCAGTACTTC
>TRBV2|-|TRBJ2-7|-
CASSPSPTSYEQYF
TGTGCCAGCAGTCCATCCCCGACCTCCTACGAGCAGTACTTC
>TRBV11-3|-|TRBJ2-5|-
CTSQTNQETQYF
TGTACCAGCCAGACAAACCAAGAGACCCAGTACTTC
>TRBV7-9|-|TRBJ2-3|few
CASSLLGTNTDTQYF
TGTGCCAGCAGCTTATTAGGGACAAACACAGATACGCAGTATTTT
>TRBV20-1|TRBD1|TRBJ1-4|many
CSAGGTGVNEKLFF
TGCAGTGCGGGAGGGACAGGGGTAAATGAAAAACTGTTTTTT
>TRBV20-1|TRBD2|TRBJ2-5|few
CSARATSGRARVETQYF
TGCAGTGCTAGAGCAACTAGCGGGAGGGCCAGGGTAGAGACCCAGTACTTC
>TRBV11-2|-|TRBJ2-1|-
CASSLVGELLYLGDQFF
TGTGCCAGCAGCTTAGTGGGGGAGCTGCTTTACCTAGGGGATCAGTTCTTC
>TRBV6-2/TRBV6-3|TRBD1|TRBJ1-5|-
CASSSGTVSNQPQHF
TGTGCCAGTAGTTCCGGGACAGTAAGCAATCAACCCCAGCATTTT
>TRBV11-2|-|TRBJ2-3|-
CTSSLGGGNTDTQYF
TGTACCAGCAGCTTAGGGGGAGGGAACACAGATACGCAGTATTTT
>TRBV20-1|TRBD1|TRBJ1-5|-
CSARPTGQYDQPQHF
TGCAGTGCTAGACCGACAGGGCAGTACGATCAGCCCCAGCATTTT
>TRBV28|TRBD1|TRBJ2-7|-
CAGRDSSSYGQYF
TGTGCCGGCAGGGACAGTAGCTCCTACGGGCAGTACTTC
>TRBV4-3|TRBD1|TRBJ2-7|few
CASSPWTGPYEQYF
TGCGCCAGCAGCCCATGGACAGGGCCCTACGAGCAGTACTTT
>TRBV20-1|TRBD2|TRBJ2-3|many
CSARVAGATDTQYF
TGCAGTGCTAGAGTAGCGGGGGCCACAGATACGCAGTATTTT
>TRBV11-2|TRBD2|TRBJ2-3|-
CASSLGGGITGTKYF
TGTGCCAGCAGCTTAGGGGGAGGGATCACAGGTACGAAGTATTTT
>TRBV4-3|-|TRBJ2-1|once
CASSQDPGHMCNEQFF
TGCGCCAGCAGCCAAGATCCGGGACATATGTGCAATGAGCAGTTCTTC
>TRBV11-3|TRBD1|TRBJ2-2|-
CAGARPPGQGAVGKLFF
TGTGCCGGCGCCAGGCCCCCCGGACAGGGGGCTGTCGGGAAGCTGTTTTTT
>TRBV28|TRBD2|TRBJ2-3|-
CASSQQRGSTDRQYF
TGTGCCAGCAGTCAACAGCGGGGGAGCACAGATAGGCAGTATTTT
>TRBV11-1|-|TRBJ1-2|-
CASRLERQSYGYTF
TGTGCCAGCAGATTAGAACGACAGTCCTATGGCTACACTTTC
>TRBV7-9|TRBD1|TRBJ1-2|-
CASSSRQGDYGYIF
TGTGCCAGCAGCTCTAGACAGGGCGACTATGGTTACATCTTC
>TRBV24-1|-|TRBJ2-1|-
CATSGQVNEQFF
TGTGCCACCAGTGGACAGGTTAATGAGCAGTTCTTC
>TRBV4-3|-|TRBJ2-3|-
CANSASREDTQYF
TGCGCCAATAGCGCAAGCCGGGAGGATACGCAGTATTTT
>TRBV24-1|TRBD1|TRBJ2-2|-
CATSDKSGGNTGELFF
TGTGCCACCAGTGATAAGTCAGGGGGGAACACCGGGGAGCTGTTTTTT
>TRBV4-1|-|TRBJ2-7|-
CTSSLRAGEQYF
TGCACCAGCAGCCTTAGGGCGGGTGAGCAGTACTTC
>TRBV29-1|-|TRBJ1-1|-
CSVGNRGSVKTESFF
TGTAGCGTTGGTAACCGGGGCAGCGTGAAAACTGAATCTTTCTTT
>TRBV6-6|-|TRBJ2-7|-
CASSYRDREDEQYF
TGTGCCAGCAGTTACCGCGACAGAGAAGACGAGCAGTACTTC
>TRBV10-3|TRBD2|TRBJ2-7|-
CAISDTTSGAYNEQYF
TGTGCCATCAGTGACACGACTAGCGGGGCTTACAATGAGCAGTACTTC
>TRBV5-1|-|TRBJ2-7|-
CASCLVREHEQYF
TGCGCCAGCTGCTTGGTCCGGGAGCACGAGCAGTACTTC
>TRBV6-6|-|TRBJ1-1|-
CACSYTHGAEVFF
TGTGCCTGCAGTTACACCCACGGCGCTGAAGTTTTCTTT
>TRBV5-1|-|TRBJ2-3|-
CASSQTGRETDTQYF
TGCGCCAGCAGCCAAACAGGGCGGGAGACAGATACGCAGTATTTT
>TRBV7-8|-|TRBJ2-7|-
CASSNSSERASEQYF
TGTGCCAGCAGCAACTCTAGCGAGAGGGCCTCTGAGCAGTACTTC
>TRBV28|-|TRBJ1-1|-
CASSLSGLNTEAFF
TGTGCCAGCAGTTTATCGGGGCTGAACACTGAAGCTTTCTTT
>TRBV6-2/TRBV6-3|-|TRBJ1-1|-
CVSSSTGNTEAFF
TGTGTCAGCAGTTCGACAGGGAACACTGAAGCTTTCTTT
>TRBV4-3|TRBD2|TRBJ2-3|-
CASSHLAGETDTQYF
TGCGCCAGCAGCCACTTAGCGGGAGAGACAGATACGCAGTATTTT
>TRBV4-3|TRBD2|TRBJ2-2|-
CASSQDRASGSGELFF
TGTGCCAGCAGCCAAGATCGGGCTAGCGGCTCCGGGGAGCTGTTTTTT
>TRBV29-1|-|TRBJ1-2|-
CSVPTGQGSYGYTF
TGCAGCGTTCCCACCGGCCAGGGATCTTATGGCTACACCTTC
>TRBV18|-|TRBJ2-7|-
CASSQADEQYF
TGTGCCAGCTCACAAGCGGACGAGCAGTACTTC
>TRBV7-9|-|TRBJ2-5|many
CASSLGRVSRETQYF
TGTGCCAGCAGCTTAGGGAGGGTTTCACGAGAGACCCAGTACTTC
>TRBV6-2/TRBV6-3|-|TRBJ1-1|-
CASASRMNTEAFF
TGTGCCAGCGCATCACGGATGAACACTGAAGCTTTCTTT
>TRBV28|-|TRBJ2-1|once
CASSLFSRWCEHFF
TGTGCCAGCAGTTTATTTTCCAGGTGGTGTGAGCATTTCTTC
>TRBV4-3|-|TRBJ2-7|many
CASSQDPGLKQYF
TGCGCCAGCAGCCAAGACCCCGGGCTAAAGCAGTACTTC